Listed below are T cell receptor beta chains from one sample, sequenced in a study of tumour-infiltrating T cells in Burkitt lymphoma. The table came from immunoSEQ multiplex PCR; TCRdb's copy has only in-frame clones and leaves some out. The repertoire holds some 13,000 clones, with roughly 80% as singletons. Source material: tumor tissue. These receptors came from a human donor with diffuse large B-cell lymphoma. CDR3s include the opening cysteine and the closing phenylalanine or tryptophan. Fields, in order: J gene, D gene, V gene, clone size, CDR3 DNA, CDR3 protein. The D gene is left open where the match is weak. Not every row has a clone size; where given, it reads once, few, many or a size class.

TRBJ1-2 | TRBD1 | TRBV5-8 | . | TGTGCCAGCAGCCGGGACAGGGTTGGAGGCTACACCTTC | CASSRDRVGGYTF
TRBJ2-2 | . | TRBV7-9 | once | TGTGCCAGCAGCCCATCAGGGAGGAACACCGGGGAGCTGTTTTTT | CASSPSGRNTGELFF
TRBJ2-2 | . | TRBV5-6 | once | TGTGCCAGCAGCTTTTTTGCGTGGAGGAACACCGGGGAGCTGTTTTTT | CASSFFAWRNTGELFF
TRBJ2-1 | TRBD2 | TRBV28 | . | TGTGCCAGCAGTGGCACTAGCGGGAGGGTCGGGGTTATCTACAATGAGCAGTTCTTC | CASSGTSGRVGVIYNEQFF
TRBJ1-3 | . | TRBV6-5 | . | TGTGCCAGCAGTTTTTCTCCGTCTGGCTCTGGAAACACCATATATTTT | CASSFSPSGSGNTIYF
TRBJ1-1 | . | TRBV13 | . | TGTGCCAGCAGCTCTCTTACAGGGCCCCTCGATGGTCCGAGCACTGAAGCTTTCTTT | CASSSLTGPLDGPSTEAFF
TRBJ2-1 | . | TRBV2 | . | TGTGCCAGCAGTGAGGTAGGGCCGAATGAGCAGTTCTTC | CASSEVGPNEQFF
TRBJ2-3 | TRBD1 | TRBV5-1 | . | TGCGCCAGCAGCCACGACAGGGGAAGGAAGCCAGATACGCAGTATTTT | CASSHDRGRKPDTQYF
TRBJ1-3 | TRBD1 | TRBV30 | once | TGTGCCTGGAGTGTATCAGGGGGTAGGAACACCATATATTTT | CAWSVSGGRNTIYF
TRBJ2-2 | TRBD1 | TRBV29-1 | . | TGCAGCGTTGAAAAAGGGACAGGGGAAGTGGCCGGGGAGCTGTTTTTT | CSVEKGTGEVAGELFF
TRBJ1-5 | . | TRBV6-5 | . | TGTGCCAGCAGTCAGGGATTTAGCAATCAGCCCCAGCATTTT | CASSQGFSNQPQHF
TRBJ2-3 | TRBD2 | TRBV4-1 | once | TGCGCCAGCAGCTTCACATCGGGGACTAGCGGAGCCACAATACAGTATTTT | CASSFTSGTSGATIQYF
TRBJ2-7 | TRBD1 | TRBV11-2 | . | TGTGCCAGCAGCTTAGCCTCCCAGGGGGCCGAGCAGTACTTC | CASSLASQGAEQYF
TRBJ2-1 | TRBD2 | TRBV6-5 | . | TGTGCCAGCAGTTACAGTGTGCCTAGCGGGGGGGAAGAGCAGTTCTTC | CASSYSVPSGGEEQFF
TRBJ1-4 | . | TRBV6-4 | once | TGTGCCAGCAGTGCCACGGCAGGGGATACGGAAAAACTGTTTTTT | CASSATAGDTEKLFF
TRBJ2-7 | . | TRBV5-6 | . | TGTGCCAGCAGCTTGTGGGGTGGACGCCCGAACTACGAGCAGTACTTC | CASSLWGGRPNYEQYF
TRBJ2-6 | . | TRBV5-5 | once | TGTGCCAGCAGCTTGGTTTCCTGGGGCGTCCTGACTTTC | CASSLVSWGVLTF
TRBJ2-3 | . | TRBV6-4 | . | TGTGCCAGCAGTGATCGGGGCAGGGGCACAGATACGCAGTATTTT | CASSDRGRGTDTQYF
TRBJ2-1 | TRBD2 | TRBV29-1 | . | TGCAGCGTCGCCGGGGAACTAGCGGGAGCCTACAATGAGCAGTTCTTC | CSVAGELAGAYNEQFF
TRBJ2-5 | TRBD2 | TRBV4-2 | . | TGTGCCAGCAGCCCAGGTCTAGCGGGATGGGAGACCCAGTACTTC | CASSPGLAGWETQYF
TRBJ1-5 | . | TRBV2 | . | TGTGCCAGCAGTGATTGGGGGTATAGCAATCAGCCCCAGCATTTT | CASSDWGYSNQPQHF
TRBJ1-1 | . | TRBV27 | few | TGTGCCAGCAGTTCGTCTAAGGGGAAGAACACTGAAGCTTTCTTT | CASSSSKGKNTEAFF
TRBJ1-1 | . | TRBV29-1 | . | TGCAGCGTTGCCCTGCGGTTGCGGGACACTGAAGCTTTCTTT | CSVALRLRDTEAFF
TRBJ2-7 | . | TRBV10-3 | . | TGTGCCATCCAGAAACAGGGAATCAACGAGCAGTACTTC | CAIQKQGINEQYF
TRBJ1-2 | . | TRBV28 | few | TGTGCCAGCAGTCCCCGGTCTTATGGCTACACCTTC | CASSPRSYGYTF
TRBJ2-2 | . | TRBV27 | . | TGTGCCAGCAGTCTAGGACAGTTCACCGGGGAGCTGTTTTTT | CASSLGQFTGELFF
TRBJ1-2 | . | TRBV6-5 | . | TGTGCCAGCAGCCCCTTGGCAGGGACTAACTATGGCTACACCTTC | CASSPLAGTNYGYTF
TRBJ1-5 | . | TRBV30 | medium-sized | TGTGCCTGGAGTGTGCAGGAGAATCAGCCCCAGCATTTT | CAWSVQENQPQHF
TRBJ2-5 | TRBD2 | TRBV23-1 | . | TGCGCCAGCAGTCAATCTTTAGCGGGAGCCCCAGAGACCCAGTACTTC | CASSQSLAGAPETQYF
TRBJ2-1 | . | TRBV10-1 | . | TGCGCCAGCAGTGAGGGGCTTCCAACCAGTTACAATGAGCAGTTCTTC | CASSEGLPTSYNEQFF
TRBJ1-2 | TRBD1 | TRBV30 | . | TGTGCCTGGTACCGGGACAGGGGAACCTATGGCTATACCTTC | CAWYRDRGTYGYTF
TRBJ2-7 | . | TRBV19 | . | TGTGCCAGTAGTATACCCCTTTTAGTCGGCGTCGAGCAGTACTTC | CASSIPLLVGVEQYF
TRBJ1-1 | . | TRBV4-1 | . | TGCGCCAGCAGCCAAGGTGCCAGCCAAGCTTTCTTT | CASSQGASQAFF
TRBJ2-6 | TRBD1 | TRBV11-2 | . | TGTGCCAGCAGCGTCCAGGGGGCGCGATCGTACTCTGGGGCCAACGTCCTGACTTTC | CASSVQGARSYSGANVLTF
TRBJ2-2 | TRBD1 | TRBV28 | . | TGTGCCAGCAGTCCTAGCGGACAGGGGGCGTCCGGGGAGCTGTTTTTT | CASSPSGQGASGELFF
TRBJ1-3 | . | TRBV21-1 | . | TGTGCCAGCAGCAGGCAGATAAAAGCGGGTGGAAACACCATATATTTT | CASSRQIKAGGNTIYF
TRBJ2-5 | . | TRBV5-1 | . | TGCGCCAGCAGCCTGGGGCTAGTCGGGGAGACCCAGTACTTC | CASSLGLVGETQYF
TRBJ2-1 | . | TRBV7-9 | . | TGTGCCAGCAGCTCTAGGACAGTCTCCTACAATGAGCAGTTCTTC | CASSSRTVSYNEQFF
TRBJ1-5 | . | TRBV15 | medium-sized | TGTGCCACCAGCCTCATACAGGGATCAAGTCAGCCCCAGCATTTT | CATSLIQGSSQPQHF
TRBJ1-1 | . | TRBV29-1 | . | TGCAGCGTGGATCGGAACACTGAAGCTTTCTTT | CSVDRNTEAFF
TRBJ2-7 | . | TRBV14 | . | TGTGCCAGCAGCCAAGTCCGGGGCCAGGGCGGCGAGCAGTACTTC | CASSQVRGQGGEQYF
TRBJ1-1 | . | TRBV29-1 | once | TGCAGCGTTGAATGGCGTCGACCAATGGGATCCTACACTGAAGCTTTCTTT | CSVEWRRPMGSYTEAFF
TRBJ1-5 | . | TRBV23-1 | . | TGCGCCAGCAGCCCCCGCCTGGGGGGCCGCAATCAGCCCCAGCATTTT | CASSPRLGGRNQPQHF
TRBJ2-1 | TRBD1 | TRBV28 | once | TGTGCCAGCAGTCCCTCCGGGACAGGGAATTGGAATGAGCAGTTCTTC | CASSPSGTGNWNEQFF
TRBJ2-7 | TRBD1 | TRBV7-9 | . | TGTGCCAGCAGCTCAGCCGCTCAGGGGGACGAGCAGTACTTC | CASSSAAQGDEQYF
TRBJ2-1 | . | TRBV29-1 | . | TGCAGCGTTGTAGGCGATGAGCAGTTCTTC | CSVVGDEQFF
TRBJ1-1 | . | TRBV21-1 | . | TGTGCCAGCAGCAAAGAGGTAGGGGGCAGGGGGACTGAAGCTTTCTTT | CASSKEVGGRGTEAFF
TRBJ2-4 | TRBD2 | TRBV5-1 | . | TGCGCCAGCAGCTTGTACAGCGGGAGGGACCTAGCCAAAAACATTCAGTACTTC | CASSLYSGRDLAKNIQYF
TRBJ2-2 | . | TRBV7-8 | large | TGTGCCAGCAGCTTAGAAGCAGGGGCGTCCACCGGGGAGCTGTTTTTT | CASSLEAGASTGELFF
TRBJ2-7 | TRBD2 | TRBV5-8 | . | TGTGCCAGCAGCCGCATAATGGCTAGCGGGTTCTCCTACGAGCAGTACTTC | CASSRIMASGFSYEQYF
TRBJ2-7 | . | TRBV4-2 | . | TGTGCCAGCAGCCAAGAGGACAGCGGGACGATCTACGAGCAGTACTTC | CASSQEDSGTIYEQYF
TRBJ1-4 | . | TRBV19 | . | TGTGCCAGTAGTGTAACAGGGTCCGCAACTAATGAAAAACTGTTTTTT | CASSVTGSATNEKLFF
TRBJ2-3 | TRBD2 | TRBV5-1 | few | TGCGCCAGCAGCTTGGGACTAGCGGGAGGGCCTCGAGATACGCAGTATTTT | CASSLGLAGGPRDTQYF
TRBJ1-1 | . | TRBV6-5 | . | TGTGCCAGCAGTTACTCGTCGGGGGGAAACACTGAAGCTTTCTTT | CASSYSSGGNTEAFF
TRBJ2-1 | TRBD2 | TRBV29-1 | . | TGCAGCGTTGAAGGGTCGGGACTAGAAGTGGACAATGAGCAGTTCTTC | CSVEGSGLEVDNEQFF
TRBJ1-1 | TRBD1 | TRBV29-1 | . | TGCAGCGACTCGACAGGGCTTAACACTGAAGCTTTCTTT | CSDSTGLNTEAFF
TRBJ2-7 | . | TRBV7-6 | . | TGTGCCAGCAGCCCTACCGGGAGCGGGTCCGCCTACGAGCAGTACTTC | CASSPTGSGSAYEQYF
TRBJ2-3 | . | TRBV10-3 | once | TGTGCCATCGGGCCAGCAGATACGCAGTATTTT | CAIGPADTQYF
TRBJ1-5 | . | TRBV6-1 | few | TGTGCCAGCAGGACAACATCTAGCAATCAGCCCCAGCATTTT | CASRTTSSNQPQHF